One and the same sample provided the 5 T cell receptor beta chains below, sequenced in a study of blood T cell repertoires in COVID-19 (dated by TCRdb to the early 2020s). Libraries were constructed by the immunoSEQ multiplex PCR assay. What TCRdb holds here is the immuneACCESS table cut down to in-frame rearrangements. Part of the clones is not present; checked against another copy, under half of the missing clones reflect an unresolved V gene, and the others are unexplained. This sample holds about 62,000 clones; 75% to 90% were observed only once. Approximately 1.2% of the sample is held by the ten biggest clonotypes. Sequenced sample: peripheral blood. The receptors were gathered from an elderly woman with acute or convalescent COVID-19.

V gene TRBV7-2 combines with J gene TRBJ2-5; D unresolved. The V gene's germline CDR1 is SGHTA and CDR2 FQGNSA. The CDR3 spans 12 residues. With 5 bases removed from V and 1 base from J, the gap between germline ends came to 5 bases. CDR3 DNA sequence: TGTGCCAGCAGCCAAATCCAAGAGACCCAGTACTTC. It yields the protein CASSQIQETQYF.

The CDR3 bases are TGTGCCAGCAGCCGCGGTGGTAACACTGAAGCTTTCTTT. Amino acids: CASSRGGNTEAFF. This rearrangement joins TRBV6-4 to TRBJ1-1; no definite D call. Germline-derived CDR1 and CDR2 are MRHNA and SNTAGT. There are 13 residues in the CDR3. V was cut by 6 bases and J by 2 bases, with 10 bases left in between.

The rearrangement uses TRBV7-3 and TRBJ2-1; 7 bases are a match to TRBD2. The trim removed 5 bases at V and 6 bases at J, leaving 7 bases unmatched. This CDR3 spans 14 amino acids. Germline V gene data show CDR1 as SGHTA and CDR2 as FQGTGA. CDR3 nucleotides: TGTGCCAGCAGCGAAGGACTAGAGGTCAATGAGCAGTTCTTC. Protein sequence: CASSEGLEVNEQFF.

This chain links TRBV11-2 with TRBJ1-4; TRBD1 aligns across 10 bases. V dropped 5 bases and J dropped 10; count of bases not matched to a gene: 7. The CDR3 runs to 14 residues. CDR1 SGHAT and CDR2 FQNNGV come from the germline V gene. CDR3 DNA: TGTGCCAGCAGCCCCGGGACAGGGGATGGAAAACTGTTTTTT. This codes for CASSPGTGDGKLFF.

The V gene is TRBV30, the J gene TRBJ1-4; 7 bases map to TRBD1. CDR1 and CDR2 from the germline V gene are GTSNPN and SVGIG (reference sequence). After removal of 0 bases from V and 7 bases from J, the junction contained 5 bases not matched to a gene. The length of the CDR3 is 14 residues. CDR3 sequence (DNA): TGTGCCTGGAGTGTACTCGGGACAGTTGAAAAACTGTTTTTT. It codes for CAWSVLGTVEKLFF.